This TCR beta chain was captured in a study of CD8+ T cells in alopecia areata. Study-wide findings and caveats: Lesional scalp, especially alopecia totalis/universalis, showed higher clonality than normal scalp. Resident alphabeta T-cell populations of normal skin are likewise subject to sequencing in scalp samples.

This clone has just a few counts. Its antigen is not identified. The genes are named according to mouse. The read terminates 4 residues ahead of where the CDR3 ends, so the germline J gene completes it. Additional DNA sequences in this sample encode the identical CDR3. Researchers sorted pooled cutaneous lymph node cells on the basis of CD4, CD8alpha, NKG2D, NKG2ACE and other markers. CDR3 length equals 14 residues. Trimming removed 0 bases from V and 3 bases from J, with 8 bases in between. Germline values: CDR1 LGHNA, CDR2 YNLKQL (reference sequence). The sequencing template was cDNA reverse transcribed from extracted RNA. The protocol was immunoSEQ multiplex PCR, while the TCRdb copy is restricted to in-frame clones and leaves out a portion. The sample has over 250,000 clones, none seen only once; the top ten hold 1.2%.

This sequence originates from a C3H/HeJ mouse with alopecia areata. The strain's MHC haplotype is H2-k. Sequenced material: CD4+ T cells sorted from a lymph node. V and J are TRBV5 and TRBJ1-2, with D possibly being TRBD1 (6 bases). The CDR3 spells CASSQEGGDSDYTF. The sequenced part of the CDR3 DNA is TGTGCCAGCAGCCAAGAGGGGGGCGACTCC.